The 28 T cell receptor beta chains below all came from one sample that was sequenced in a study of shared clonotypes between healthy human individuals (dated by TCRdb to 2018 to 2020). Library preparation used the immunoSEQ multiplex PCR assay. TCRdb retrieved this table from immuneACCESS and kept in-frame rearrangements only. Not all clones are present; in checked studies, unresolved V genes account for under half, and no reason is known for the remainder. The sample table records roughly 2.4 million clones; approximately 94% of these occur just once. The ten largest clones take up roughly 0.13% of the sample. Sequenced: naive CD4+ T cells sorted from blood. The cell subset or site tag for this specimen amounts to: CD45RA+ positively selected. These receptors were obtained from a man younger than 30 in good health.

The CDR3 spells CASSLVGNGGELFF. The CDR3 DNA follows: TGTGCCAGCAGCTTGGTCGGGAACGGCGGGGAGCTGTTTTTT. This chain joins TRBV5-4 and TRBJ2-2; weak D call: TRBD2 (5 bases). The germline CDR1 and CDR2 sequences are SGHNT and YYREEE (reference sequence). This CDR3 has 14 residues. V was pared by 0 bases and J by 7 bases, with 10 bases between.

The chain employs TRBV10-1 and TRBJ2-3, with D unresolved. The V end was cut by 0 bases, the J end by 4 bases, with 8 bases between. The germline gives CDR1 WNHNN, CDR2 SYGVQD (reference sequence). This CDR3 spans 14 amino acids. In DNA form, the CDR3 reads TGCGCCAGCAGTGAGTCGTGGGCTGCAGATACGCAGTATTTT. Its translation: CASSESWAADTQYF.

The chain joins TRBV5-1 to TRBJ2-3, with D possibly TRBD1 on 7 matching bases. Germline V gene sequence: CDR1 SGHRS, CDR2 YFSETQ. The CDR3 totals 16 residues. V was trimmed by 3 bases and J by 1 base, leaving 15 bases between them. CDR3 nucleotides: TGCGCCAGCAGCTCCCAGGGGGGACGGGGCACAGATACGCAGTATTTT. This encodes CASSSQGGRGTDTQYF. The full variable domain, rest sourced from reference TRBV5-1 and TRBJ2-3, is KAGVTQTPRYLIKTRGQQVTLSCSPISGHRSVSWYQQTPGQGLQFLFEYFSETQRNKGNFPGRFSGRQFSNSRSEMNVSTLELGDSALYLCASSSQGGRGTDTQYFGPGTRLTVL.

V usage is TRBV27 and J usage is TRBJ2-1; 11 nucleotides agree with TRBD1. CDR1 is MNHEY, CDR2 SMNVEV, per germline (reference sequence). Trimming cost V 4 bases and J 15 bases; bases outside gene matches: 14. This CDR3 is built from 15 residues. CDR3 region: CASSSRDRGFHLGFF. CDR3 DNA: TGTGCCAGCAGTTCACGGGACAGGGGGTTTCACCTAGGGTTCTTC.

The chain employs TRBV4-1 and TRBJ1-2; D uncertain. Looked up from germline, CDR1 is MGHRA and CDR2 is YSYEKL. This CDR3 contains 15 residues. The V end lost 0 bases, the J end lost 2 bases, and 10 bases lay between the germline ends. The CDR3 nucleotides are TGCGCCAGCAGCCAAGAGGAGAACCCCAACTATGGCTACACCTTC. Translated: CASSQEENPNYGYTF.

This sequence joins TRBV16 and TRBJ1-3; D remains ambiguous. V was clipped by 3 bases and J by 2 bases, with 5 bases between them. The CDR3 spans 13 residues. The V gene's germline CDR1 is KGHSY and CDR2 FQNENV. This chain's CDR3 is CASSHGAGNTIYF. The CDR3 DNA reads as TGTGCCAGCAGCCATGGGGCTGGAAACACCATATATTTT.

Concerning this clone: This same CDR3 is encoded by further DNA sequences in the sample. The rearrangement uses TRBV5-1 and TRBJ2-3; no clear D. Trimming left V 0 bases short and J 3 bases short, with 11 bases between. Looked up from germline, CDR1 is SGHRS and CDR2 is YFSETQ. The CDR3 length is 15 residues. The DNA for the CDR3 is TGCGCCAGCAGCTTGGGGGCTAGTCGAACAGATACGCAGTATTTT. Translating gives CASSLGASRTDTQYF.

J is TRBJ2-5 and V is TRBV7-9; D may be TRBD1 or TRBD2 (5 bases each). V gave up 2 bases and J gave up 0 bases, with 19 bases separating them. Germline-derived CDR1 and CDR2 are SEHNR and FQNEAQ (reference sequence). The CDR3 extends over 18 amino acids. The CDR3 DNA reads TGTGCCAGCAGCTTAAAGTGGGGACGTGGGGGTAACCAAGAGACCCAGTACTTC. This sequence encodes CASSLKWGRGGNQETQYF.

V usage is TRBV5-4 and J usage is TRBJ2-7; 7 nucleotides agree with TRBD2. This CDR3 region has 15 residues. Unmatched junction bases numbered 7, after V lost 4 bases and J lost 0 bases. Germline lookup yields CDR1 SGHNT and CDR2 YYREEE (reference sequence). The CDR3 spells CASSPRGGVSYEQYF. CDR3 sequence (DNA): TGTGCCAGCAGCCCGCGGGGAGGGGTCTCCTACGAGCAGTACTTC.

This clone was seen once. The chain joins TRBV7-2 to TRBJ1-6; D is unclear. The germline V and J ends were trimmed by 6 bases and 6 bases, with 18 bases remaining between them. The CDR3 totals 16 residues. The germline V gene encodes CDR1 SGHTA and CDR2 FQGNSA. This CDR3 is CASRSDTAILNSPLHF. CDR3 nucleotide sequence: TGTGCCAGCAGATCCGACACGGCGATTCTTAATTCACCCCTCCACTTT.

The chain is built from TRBV6-6 and TRBJ2-1; D is uncertain. Germline V gives CDR1 MNHNY, CDR2 SVGAGI (reference sequence). The CDR3 covers 13 residues. V was cut by 2 bases and J by 7 bases, with 9 bases left in between. This CDR3 is CASSYHPGNEQFF. CDR3 bases: TGTGCCAGCAGTTACCACCCCGGAAATGAGCAGTTCTTC.

The chain uses TRBV6-1 and TRBJ2-2, with TRBD1 identical over 8 bases. The CDR3 has 14 residues. Per germline, CDR1 MNHNS and CDR2 SASEGT. V shed 5 bases, J shed 6 bases, and the junction held 5 bases outside the gene matches. CDR3 DNA: TGTGCCAGCAGTTTGACAGGGGAGGCCGGGGAGCTGTTTTTT. This gives the protein CASSLTGEAGELFF.

The chain recombines TRBV6-6 with TRBJ2-7, with D maybe TRBD2 (6 bases). From germline, CDR1 is MNHNY and CDR2 SVGAGI (reference sequence). This CDR3 spans 15 amino acids. Trimming removed 1 base at V and 3 bases at J, with 13 bases between. The CDR3 region is CASSYLWGDGYEQYF. The CDR3, as DNA: TGTGCCAGCAGTTACTTGTGGGGGGACGGCTACGAGCAGTACTTC.

Only one count was recorded for this clone. This rearrangement joins TRBV10-3 to TRBJ2-2; D call uncertain. The CDR3 consists of 15 residues. Germline assignment: CDR1 ENHRY and CDR2 SYGVKD. V lost 4 bases, J lost 1 base, and 10 bases lay in between. The CDR3 bases are TGTGCCATCAGTGGGCAAATAGGGAACACCGGGGAGCTGTTTTTT. Amino acids: CAISGQIGNTGELFF.

As concerns this clone: The sample has other DNA sequences that encode this CDR3 too. This chain uses TRBV9 with TRBJ2-5; 10 nucleotides line up with TRBD2. Germline CDR1 SGDLS, CDR2 YYNGEE. The CDR3 length is 16 residues. V lost 0 bases to trimming and J lost 1 base; unmatched junction nucleotides: 3. The CDR3 DNA reads TGTGCCAGCAGCGTAGGGCTAGCGGGGGTCCAAGAGACCCAGTACTTC. Amino acid sequence: CASSVGLAGVQETQYF.

The chain is built from TRBV5-8 and TRBJ1-6; D ambiguous. This CDR3 region has 14 residues. Germline V CDR1 and CDR2: SGHTS, YDEGEE. V was shortened by 1 base and J by 5 bases, with 7 bases between the two germline ends. CDR3 residues: CASSLKQHNSPLHF. The CDR3 region has the DNA TGTGCCAGCAGCTTGAAACAGCATAATTCACCCCTCCACTTT.

This clone was seen once. Written as DNA, the CDR3 is TGTGCCAGTAGAAAGACAGGACTGAACACTGAAGCTTTCTTT. It yields the protein CASRKTGLNTEAFF. The gene calls are TRBV19 and TRBJ1-1; a possible D gene is TRBD1 (6 bases). Trimming took 6 bases from V and 0 from J, leaving 11 bases between them. CDR3 length: 14 residues. Looked up from germline, CDR1 is LNHDA and CDR2 is SQIVND (reference sequence).

Regarding this clone: Other DNA sequences in the same sample also yield this CDR3. The rearrangement uses TRBV6-5 and TRBJ1-5, with D tentatively TRBD1 (6 bases). V shed 5 bases and J shed 7 bases, with 15 bases lying between them. The CDR3 totals 14 residues. Germline assignment: CDR1 MNHEY and CDR2 SVGAGI. The CDR3 reads CASSPTGSGQPQHF. DNA of the CDR3: TGTGCCAGCAGTCCAACAGGGTCGGGACAGCCCCAGCATTTT.

The chain is built from TRBV6-6 and TRBJ2-3; D is perhaps TRBD2 (5 bases). V was shortened by 6 bases and J by 2 bases, with 18 bases between the two germline ends. This CDR3 spans 16 amino acids. CDR1 and CDR2 (germline): MNHNY, SVGAGI (reference sequence). The CDR3 reads CASSLSGIATTDTQYF. The CDR3 DNA follows: TGTGCCAGCAGCCTCTCCGGGATAGCGACCACAGATACGCAGTATTTT.

Regarding this clone: Other nucleotide sequences from this sample produce the same CDR3. The gene calls are TRBV11-2 and TRBJ2-5, with D unresolved. Trimming pared 4 bases from V and 2 bases from J, leaving 2 bases between. The length of the CDR3 is 11 residues. Germline V gene lookup returns CDR1 SGHAT and CDR2 FQNNGV. The CDR3 sequence: CASSSQETQYF. The CDR3 region has the DNA TGTGCCAGCAGCTCGCAAGAGACCCAGTACTTC.

V usage is TRBV6-5 and J usage is TRBJ1-6, with 8 bases identical to TRBD1. Germline CDR1 reads MNHEY; CDR2 reads SVGAGI. V lost 5 bases and J lost 6; bases outside the gene matches: 6. The CDR3 is 15 amino acids. Here the CDR3 DNA reads TGTGCCAGCAGTCTCCAGACAGGGGTTAATTCACCCCTCCACTTT. Its protein is CASSLQTGVNSPLHF.

The rearrangement uses TRBV7-2 and TRBJ2-7, with TRBD2 identical over 14 bases. Germline CDR1 and CDR2: SGHTA and FQGNSA. The CDR3 contains 15 residues. V dropped 4 bases and J dropped 6; count of bases not matched to a gene: 5. CDR3: CASSWGLAGVGEQYF. The CDR3 DNA is TGTGCCAGCAGCTGGGGACTAGCGGGAGTCGGCGAGCAGTACTTC.

The V call is TRBV18, the J call TRBJ1-6; D not certain. The CDR3 is made up of 14 amino acids. The V end was cut by 4 bases, the J end by 8 bases, with 12 bases between. Germline V gene data show CDR1 as KGHSH and CDR2 as LQKENI. In nucleotides, the CDR3 is TGTGCCAGCTCACGGATGGTATTGGATTCACCCCTCCACTTT. Its translation is CASSRMVLDSPLHF.

The chain carries TRBV5-1 and TRBJ1-1, with D unclear. The CDR3 has 13 amino acids. The V gene's germline CDR1 is SGHRS and CDR2 YFSETQ. V dropped 4 bases and J dropped 5 bases, with 12 bases sitting between them. Written as DNA, the CDR3 is TGCGCCAGCAGCCCCGACTATGGGACTGAAGCTTTCTTT. Protein: CASSPDYGTEAFF.

A note on this clone: This sample also contains other DNA sequences that code for the same CDR3. The CDR3 DNA follows: TGTGCCAGTAGTCTAAACACTGAAGCTTTCTTT. Amino acid sequence: CASSLNTEAFF. The chain uses TRBV19 and TRBJ1-1; no clear D. The CDR3 covers 11 residues. Germline V gene sequence: CDR1 LNHDA, CDR2 SQIVND (reference sequence). V dropped 5 bases and J dropped 2 bases, with 3 bases sitting between them.

The chain has TRBV5-4 and TRBJ1-1; 7 positions agree with TRBD1. In germline, CDR1 is SGHNT, CDR2 YYREEE (reference sequence). There are 15 residues in the CDR3. V lost 2 bases and J lost 5; bases outside the gene matches: 9. The CDR3 sequence is CASSLLTGRWTEAFF. In nucleotides, the CDR3 is TGTGCCAGCAGCTTATTGACAGGGCGATGGACTGAAGCTTTCTTT.

The table lists this clone with a count of one. The chain couples TRBV27 to TRBJ2-3; D is undetermined. Trimming shortened V by 6 bases and J by 4 bases, and 17 bases separated the two germline ends. From germline, CDR1 is MNHEY and CDR2 SMNVEV (reference sequence). This CDR3 is 15 amino acids long. The CDR3 sequence is CASRPLANGADTQYF. CDR3 sequence (DNA): TGTGCCAGCAGACCACTCGCTAATGGGGCAGATACGCAGTATTTT.

V usage is TRBV7-9 and J usage is TRBJ2-3, with TRBD1 identical over 7 bases. The germline V gene encodes CDR1 SEHNR and CDR2 FQNEAQ (reference sequence). CDR3 length: 16 amino acids. V lost 5 bases and J lost 6; bases outside the gene matches: 14. In DNA form, the CDR3 reads TGTGCCAGCAGCAGCCCGGGACAGACACGGGTGGATACGCAGTATTTT. This gives the protein CASSSPGQTRVDTQYF.